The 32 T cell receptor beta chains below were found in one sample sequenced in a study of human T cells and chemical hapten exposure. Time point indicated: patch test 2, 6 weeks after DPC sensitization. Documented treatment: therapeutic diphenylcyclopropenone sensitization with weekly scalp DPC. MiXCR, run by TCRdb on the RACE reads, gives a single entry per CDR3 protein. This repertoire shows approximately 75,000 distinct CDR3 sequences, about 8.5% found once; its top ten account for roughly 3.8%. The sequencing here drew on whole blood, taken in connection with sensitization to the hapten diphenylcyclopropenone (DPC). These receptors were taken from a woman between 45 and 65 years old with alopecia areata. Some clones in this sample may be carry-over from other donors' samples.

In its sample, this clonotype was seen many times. CDR3 nucleotide sequence: TGTGCCAGCAGAGGGGGACAGGGCCAGAACACTGAAGCTTTCTTT. Its protein is CASRGGQGQNTEAFF. The rearrangement uses TRBV28 and TRBJ1-1; 9 nucleotides line up with TRBD1. There are 15 residues in the CDR3. Trimming took 6 bases from V and 1 from J; bases not matched to a gene: 6. Germline values: CDR1 MDHEN, CDR2 SYDVKM.

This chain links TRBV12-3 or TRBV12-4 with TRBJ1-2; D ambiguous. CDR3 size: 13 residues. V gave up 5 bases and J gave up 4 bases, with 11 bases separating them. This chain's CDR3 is CASSPQETYGYTF. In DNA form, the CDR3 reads TGTGCCAGCAGTCCGCAGGAGACCTATGGCTACACCTTC.

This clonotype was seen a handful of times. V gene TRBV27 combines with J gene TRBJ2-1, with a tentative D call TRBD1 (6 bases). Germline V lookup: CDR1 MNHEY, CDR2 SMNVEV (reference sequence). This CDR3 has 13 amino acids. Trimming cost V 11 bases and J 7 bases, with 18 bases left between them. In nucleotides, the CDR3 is TGTGCCGCAAGCAAGGGGGTGGGGAATGAGCAGTTCTTC. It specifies CAASKGVGNEQFF.

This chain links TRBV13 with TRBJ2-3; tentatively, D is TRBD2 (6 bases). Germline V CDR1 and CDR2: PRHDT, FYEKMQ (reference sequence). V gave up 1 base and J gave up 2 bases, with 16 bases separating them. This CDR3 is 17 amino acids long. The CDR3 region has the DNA TGTGCCAGCAGCTTAGCCCTCCGGGACTTAAACACAGATACGCAGTATTTT. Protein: CASSLALRDLNTDTQYF.

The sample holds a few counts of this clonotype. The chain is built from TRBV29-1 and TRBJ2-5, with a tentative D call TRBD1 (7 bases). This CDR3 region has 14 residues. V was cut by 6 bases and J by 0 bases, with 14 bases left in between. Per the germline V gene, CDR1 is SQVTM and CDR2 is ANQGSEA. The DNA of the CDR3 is TGCAGCGTACGGACAGGAGGGTACCAAGAGACCCAGTACTTC. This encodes CSVRTGGYQETQYF.

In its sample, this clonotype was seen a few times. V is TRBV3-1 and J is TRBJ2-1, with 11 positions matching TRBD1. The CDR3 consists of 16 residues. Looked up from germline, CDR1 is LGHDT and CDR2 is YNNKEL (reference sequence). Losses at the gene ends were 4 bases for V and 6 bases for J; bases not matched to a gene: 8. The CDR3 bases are TGTGCCAGCAGCCCCCCCCCGGGACAGGGGGTCAATGAGCAGTTCTTC. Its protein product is CASSPPPGQGVNEQFF.

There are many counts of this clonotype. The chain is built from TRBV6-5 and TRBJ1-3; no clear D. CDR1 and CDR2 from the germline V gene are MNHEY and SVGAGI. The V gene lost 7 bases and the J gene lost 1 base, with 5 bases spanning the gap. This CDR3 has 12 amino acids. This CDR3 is CASMGSGNTIYF. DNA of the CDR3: TGTGCCAGCATGGGGTCTGGAAACACCATATATTTT.

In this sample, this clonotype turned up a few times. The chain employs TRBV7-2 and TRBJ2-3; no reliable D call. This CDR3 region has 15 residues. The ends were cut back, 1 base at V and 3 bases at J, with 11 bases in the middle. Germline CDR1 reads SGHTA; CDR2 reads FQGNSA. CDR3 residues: CASSLDGRETDTQYF. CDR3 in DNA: TGTGCCAGCAGCTTAGATGGTCGCGAGACAGATACGCAGTATTTT. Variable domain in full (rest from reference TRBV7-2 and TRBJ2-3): GAGVSQSPSNKVTEKGKDVELRCDPISGHTALYWYRQSLGQGLEFLIYFQGNSAPDKSGLPSDRFSAERTGGSVSTLTIQRTQQEDSAVYLCASSLDGRETDTQYFGPGTRLTVL.

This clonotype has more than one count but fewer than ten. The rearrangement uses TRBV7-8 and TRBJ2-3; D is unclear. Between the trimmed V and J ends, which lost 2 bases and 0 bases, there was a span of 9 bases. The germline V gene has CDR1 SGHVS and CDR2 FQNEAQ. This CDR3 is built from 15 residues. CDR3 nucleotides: TGTGCCAGCAGCTTATATGGGCGGAGCACAGATACGCAGTATTTT. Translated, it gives CASSLYGRSTDTQYF.

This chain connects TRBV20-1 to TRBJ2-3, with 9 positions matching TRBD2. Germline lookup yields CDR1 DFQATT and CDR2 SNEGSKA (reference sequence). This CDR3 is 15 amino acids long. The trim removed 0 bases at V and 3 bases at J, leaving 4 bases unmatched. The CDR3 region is CSARELAGATDTQYF. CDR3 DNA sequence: TGCAGTGCTAGAGAATTAGCGGGGGCGACAGATACGCAGTATTTT.

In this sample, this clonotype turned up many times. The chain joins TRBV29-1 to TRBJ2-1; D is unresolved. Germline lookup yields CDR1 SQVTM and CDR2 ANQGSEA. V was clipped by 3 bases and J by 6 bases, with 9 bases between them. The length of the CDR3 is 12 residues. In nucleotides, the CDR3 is TGCAGCGTTGAGGGTATGTCCAATGAGCAGTTCTTC. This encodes CSVEGMSNEQFF.

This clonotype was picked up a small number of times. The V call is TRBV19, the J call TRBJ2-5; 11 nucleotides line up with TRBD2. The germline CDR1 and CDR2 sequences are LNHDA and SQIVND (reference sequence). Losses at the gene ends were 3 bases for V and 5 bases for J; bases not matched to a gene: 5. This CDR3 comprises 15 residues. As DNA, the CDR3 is TGTGCCAGTAGTATTATGCTAGCGGGAGGTGAGACCCAGTACTTC. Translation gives CASSIMLAGGETQYF.

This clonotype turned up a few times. CDR3 bases: TGCAGCGTGACGCTGAACACTGAAGCTTTCTTT. Amino acids: CSVTLNTEAFF. This chain joins TRBV29-1 and TRBJ1-1; the D is unclear. Germline CDR1 reads SQVTM; CDR2 reads ANQGSEA. The CDR3 runs to 11 residues. V lost 6 bases and J lost 0, with 5 bases in between.

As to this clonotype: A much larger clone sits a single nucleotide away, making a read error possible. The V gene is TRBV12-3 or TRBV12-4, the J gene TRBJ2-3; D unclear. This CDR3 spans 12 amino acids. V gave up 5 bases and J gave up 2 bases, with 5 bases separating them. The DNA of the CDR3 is TGTGCCAGCAGTCCCCCCACAGATACGCAGTATTTT. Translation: CASSPPTDTQYF.

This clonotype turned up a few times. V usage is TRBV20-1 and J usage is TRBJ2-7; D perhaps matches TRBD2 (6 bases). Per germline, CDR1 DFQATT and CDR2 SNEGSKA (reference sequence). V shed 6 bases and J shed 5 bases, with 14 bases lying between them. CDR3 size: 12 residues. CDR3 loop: CSAGTDQDEQYF. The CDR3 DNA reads TGCAGTGCCGGGACTGACCAAGACGAGCAGTACTTC.

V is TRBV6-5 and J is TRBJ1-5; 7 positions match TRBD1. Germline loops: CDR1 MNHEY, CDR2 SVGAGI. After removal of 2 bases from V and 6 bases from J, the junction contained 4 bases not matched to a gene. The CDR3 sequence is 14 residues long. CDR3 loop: CASSYVTGIQPQHF. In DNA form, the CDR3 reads TGTGCCAGCAGTTACGTGACAGGGATTCAGCCCCAGCATTTT.

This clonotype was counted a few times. The CDR3, as DNA: TGCAGCGTTGAAGGGGGACAGGTACCCTACAATGAGCAGTTCTTC. Protein sequence: CSVEGGQVPYNEQFF. The V and J genes are TRBV29-1 and TRBJ2-1; 8 nucleotides match TRBD1. V lost 1 base to trimming and J lost 2 bases; unmatched junction nucleotides: 4. The CDR3 totals 15 residues. Per germline, CDR1 SQVTM and CDR2 ANQGSEA.

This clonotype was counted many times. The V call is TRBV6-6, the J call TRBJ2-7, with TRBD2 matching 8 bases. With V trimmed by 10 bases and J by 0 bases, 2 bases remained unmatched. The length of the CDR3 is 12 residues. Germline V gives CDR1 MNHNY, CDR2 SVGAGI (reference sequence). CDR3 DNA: TGTGCCATCGGGACTAGCTCCTACGAGCAGTACTTC. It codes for CAIGTSSYEQYF.

CDR3 amino acids: CASSPLGEGTDTQYF. The CDR3 nucleotides read TGTGCCAGCTCACCACTCGGGGAGGGCACAGATACGCAGTATTTT. The J gene is TRBJ2-3, the V gene TRBV18; possibly TRBD2 for D (6 bases). Deletions cut 1 base from V and 1 base from J, with 9 bases between. CDR3 length equals 15 residues. Germline V lookup: CDR1 KGHSH, CDR2 LQKENI. The whole variable domain, filled in from reference TRBV18 and TRBJ2-3, reads NAGVMQNPRHLVRRRGQEARLRCSPMKGHSHVYWYRQLPEEGLKFMVYLQKENIIDESGMPKERFSAEFPKEGPSILRIQQVVRGDSAAYFCASSPLGEGTDTQYFGPGTRLTVL.

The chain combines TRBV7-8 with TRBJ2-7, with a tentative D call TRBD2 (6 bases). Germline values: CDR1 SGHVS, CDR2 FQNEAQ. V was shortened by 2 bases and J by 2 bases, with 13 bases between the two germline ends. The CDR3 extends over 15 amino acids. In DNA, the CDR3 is TGTGCCAGCAGCTTAACCGGGAGAGGGACCTACGAGCAGTACTTC. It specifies CASSLTGRGTYEQYF.

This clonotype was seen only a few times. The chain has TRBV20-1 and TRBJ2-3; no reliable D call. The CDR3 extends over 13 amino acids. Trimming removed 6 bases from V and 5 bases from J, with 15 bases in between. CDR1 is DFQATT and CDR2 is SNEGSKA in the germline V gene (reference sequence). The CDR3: CSAMGSGRDTQYF. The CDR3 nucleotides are TGCAGTGCCATGGGGTCTGGGCGAGATACGCAGTATTTT.

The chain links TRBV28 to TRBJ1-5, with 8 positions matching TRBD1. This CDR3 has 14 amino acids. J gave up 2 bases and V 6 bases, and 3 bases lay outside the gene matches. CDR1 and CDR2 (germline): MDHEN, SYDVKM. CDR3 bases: TGTGCCAGCAGGGGACAGGTGGGCAATCAGCCCCAGCATTTT. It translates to CASRGQVGNQPQHF.

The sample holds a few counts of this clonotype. CDR3 in amino acids: CASSQDQGPGNTIYF. The CDR3 nucleotides read TGCGCCAGCAGCCAAGATCAAGGGCCTGGAAACACCATATATTTT. The chain employs TRBV4-3 and TRBJ1-3; the D is unclear. Trimming cost V 0 bases and J 2 bases, with 8 bases left between them. Germline CDR1 is LGHNA and CDR2 is YSLEER. The CDR3 has 15 amino acids.

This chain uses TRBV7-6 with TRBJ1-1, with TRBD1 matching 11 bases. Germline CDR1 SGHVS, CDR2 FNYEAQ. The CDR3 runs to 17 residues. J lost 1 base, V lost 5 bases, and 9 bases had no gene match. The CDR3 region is CASSPGTGGMSNTEAFF. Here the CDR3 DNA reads TGTGCCAGCAGCCCGGGGACAGGGGGTATGTCGAACACTGAAGCTTTCTTT.

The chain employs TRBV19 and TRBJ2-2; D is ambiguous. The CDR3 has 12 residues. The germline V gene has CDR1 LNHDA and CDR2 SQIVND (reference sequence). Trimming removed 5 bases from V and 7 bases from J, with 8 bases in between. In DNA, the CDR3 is TGTGCCAGTAGTTGGCTGGACGGGGAGCTGTTTTTT. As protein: CASSWLDGELFF.

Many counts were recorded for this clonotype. The CDR3 reads CASSAGAGDFVGELFF. Here the CDR3 DNA reads TGTGCCAGCAGCGCCGGAGCGGGAGACTTTGTCGGGGAGCTGTTTTTT. The chain joins TRBV5-5 to TRBJ2-2; 8 positions agree with TRBD2. This CDR3 spans 16 amino acids. CDR1 is SGHKS, CDR2 YYEKEE, per germline (reference sequence). The ends lost 4 bases at V and 7 bases at J; junction bases unmatched: 12.

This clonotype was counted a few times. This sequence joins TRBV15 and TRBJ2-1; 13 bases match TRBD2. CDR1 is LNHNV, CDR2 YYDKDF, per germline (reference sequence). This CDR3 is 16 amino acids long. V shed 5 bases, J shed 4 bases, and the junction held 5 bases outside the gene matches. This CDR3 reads CATSHKGLAGYNEQFF. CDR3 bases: TGTGCCACCAGCCATAAGGGACTAGCGGGGTACAATGAGCAGTTCTTC.

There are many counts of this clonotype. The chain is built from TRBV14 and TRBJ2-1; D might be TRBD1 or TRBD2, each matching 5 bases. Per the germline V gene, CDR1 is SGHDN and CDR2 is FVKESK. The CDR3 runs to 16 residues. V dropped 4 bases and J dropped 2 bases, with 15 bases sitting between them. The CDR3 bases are TGTGCCAGCAGCCCGCGAAGAGGGGTCGCCTACAATGAGCAGTTCTTC. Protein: CASSPRRGVAYNEQFF.

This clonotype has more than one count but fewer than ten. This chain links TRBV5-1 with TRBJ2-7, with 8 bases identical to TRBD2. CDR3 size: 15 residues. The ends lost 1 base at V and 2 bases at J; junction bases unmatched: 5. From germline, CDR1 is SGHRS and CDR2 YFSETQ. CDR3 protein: CASSLRTSGTYEQYF. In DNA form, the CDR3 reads TGCGCCAGCAGCTTGAGAACTAGCGGTACCTACGAGCAGTACTTC.

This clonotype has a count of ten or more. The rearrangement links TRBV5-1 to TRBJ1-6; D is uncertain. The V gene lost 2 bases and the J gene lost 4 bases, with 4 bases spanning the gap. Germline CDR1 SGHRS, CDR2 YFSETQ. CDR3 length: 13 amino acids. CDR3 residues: CASSFEYNSPLHF. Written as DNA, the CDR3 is TGCGCCAGCAGCTTCGAATATAATTCACCCCTCCACTTT.

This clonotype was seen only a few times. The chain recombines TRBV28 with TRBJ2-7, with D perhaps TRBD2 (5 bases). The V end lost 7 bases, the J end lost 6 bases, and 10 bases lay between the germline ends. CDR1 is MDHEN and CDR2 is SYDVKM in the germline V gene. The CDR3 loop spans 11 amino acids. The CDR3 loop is CASKGGSEQYF. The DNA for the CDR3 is TGTGCCAGCAAGGGCGGGTCCGAGCAGTACTTC.

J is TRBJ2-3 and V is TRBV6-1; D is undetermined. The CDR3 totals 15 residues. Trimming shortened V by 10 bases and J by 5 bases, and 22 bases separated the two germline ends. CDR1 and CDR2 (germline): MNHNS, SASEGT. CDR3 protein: CAIYGRPTFGDTQYF. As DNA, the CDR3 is TGTGCCATCTATGGCAGGCCTACTTTCGGAGATACGCAGTATTTT.